The T cell receptor (beta chain) under discussion was sequenced for a study of control samples from healthy donors and cancer patients. Generated by immunoSEQ multiplex PCR, the TCRdb table keeps only in-frame clones and is missing some. The sample yields about 130,000 clones, around 94% seen once. The CDR3 runs to 16 residues. CDR1 is MNHEY and CDR2 is SVGEGT in the germline V gene. Trimming at V came to 0 bases and at J to 0 bases, leaving 3 bases not matched to a gene. Sequencing used PBMCs. The gene calls are TRBV6-2 or TRBV6-3 and TRBJ2-3, with 7 bases lining up with TRBD2. The sequence derives from a man in his sixties with colorectal cancer. The CDR3 nucleotides read TGTGCCAGCAGTTACTCGACGCGGGGGAGCACAGATACGCAGTATTTT. It translates to CASSYSTRGSTDTQYF.